This TCR beta chain is from a study of naive CD8 T cells in extremely preterm neonates. Overall study: Abstract and methods disagree on adult ages: 25-50 versus 20-50 years.

Points from the study as a whole: Productive template counts varied among preterm samples, a noted limitation. Relative to older groups, preterm infants had shorter, less trimmed CDR3s with fewer N additions.

Sequencing was performed with immunoSEQ multiplex PCR; in TCRdb, only in-frame clones are kept and a portion is missing. The sample holds almost 6,000 clones, about 98% seen once. As regards this clone: Antigen: not known.

The sequence derives from a human donor in good health. Sequencing input: naive CD8+ T cells from blood.

In DNA, the CDR3 is TGCGCCAGTCAGGGACAGAACCAAGAGACCCAGTACTTC. This sequence encodes CASQGQNQETQYF. The chain links TRBV5-1 to TRBJ2-5, with 7 bases that match TRBD1. The germline V gene has CDR1 SGHRS and CDR2 YFSETQ. This CDR3 is 13 amino acids long. The V gene end was trimmed by 8 bases and the J gene end by 0 bases; junction bases not matched to a gene: 4.